Each of the 16 T cell receptor beta chains below was sequenced from the same sample in a study of blood T cell repertoires in COVID-19. Profiled with immunoSEQ multiplex PCR; TCRdb holds only in-frame clones, not every one. Seen here are approximately 340,000 clones, 90% to 95% observed once, and the top ten hold about 0.86%. Input material: PBMCs or T cells enriched from blood (not recorded which). Every receptor here comes from a woman aged 40 to 49 who had been exposed to COVID-19.

The chain is built from TRBV5-5 and TRBJ2-2; D may be TRBD1 (6 bases). Germline V gene data show CDR1 as SGHKS and CDR2 as YYEKEE (reference sequence). Trimming removed 0 bases from V and 6 bases from J, with 15 bases in between. The CDR3 has 16 amino acids. In DNA, the CDR3 is TGTGCCAGCAGCTTGGTGCCAACAGGGCTAGCCGGGGAGCTGTTTTTT. Translated, it gives CASSLVPTGLAGELFF.

This clone appeared once. The rearrangement links TRBV9 to TRBJ2-2; TRBD1 is a possible D gene (5 bases). Trimming shortened V by 2 bases and J by 7 bases, and 9 bases separated the two germline ends. The germline V gene has CDR1 SGDLS and CDR2 YYNGEE. The CDR3 length is 13 residues. CDR3 residues: CASSVQGVGELFF. In nucleotides, the CDR3 is TGTGCCAGCAGCGTCCAGGGTGTCGGGGAGCTGTTTTTT. Full variable domain (remainder filled in from reference TRBV9 and TRBJ2-2): DSGVTQTPKHLITATGQRVTLRCSPRSGDLSVYWYQQSLDQGLQFLIQYYNGEERAKGNILERFSAQQFPDLHSELNLSSLELGDSALYFCASSVQGVGELFFGEGSRLTVL.

This chain links TRBV15 with TRBJ1-5; a weak D match, TRBD1 (6 bases). The germline V gene encodes CDR1 LNHNV and CDR2 YYDKDF (reference sequence). V was clipped by 1 base and J by 0 bases, with 13 bases between them. CDR3 length equals 17 residues. CDR3 in amino acids: CATSRVVGAYSNQPQHF. CDR3 DNA sequence: TGTGCCACCAGCAGAGTTGTGGGGGCCTATAGCAATCAGCCCCAGCATTTT.

The gene calls are TRBV7-3 and TRBJ1-1, with TRBD1 as a possible D gene (5 bases). Trimming pared 4 bases from V and 2 bases from J, leaving 11 bases between. This CDR3 region has 14 residues. The germline V gene encodes CDR1 SGHTA and CDR2 FQGTGA. The CDR3 sequence: CASSSQGLNTEAFF. CDR3 bases: TGTGCCAGCAGCTCGCAGGGCCTAAACACTGAAGCTTTCTTT.

The chain combines TRBV19 with TRBJ1-1, with D maybe TRBD1 (6 bases). V was pared by 9 bases and J by 9 bases, with 20 bases between. This CDR3 contains 13 residues. Looked up from germline, CDR1 is LNHDA and CDR2 is SQIVND (reference sequence). The CDR3 spells CASAEIIQGKAFF. In DNA, the CDR3 is TGTGCCAGCGCCGAGATAATACAGGGTAAAGCTTTCTTT. Complete variable domain (other parts from reference TRBV19 and TRBJ1-1): DGGITQSPKYLFRKEGQNVTLSCEQNLNHDAMYWYRQDPGQGLRLIYYSQIVNDFQKGDIAEGYSVSREKKESFPLTVTSAQKNPTAFYLCASAEIIQGKAFFGQGTRLTVV.

This rearrangement joins TRBV11-3 to TRBJ1-1; D is ambiguous. The CDR3 spans 11 residues. Germline loops: CDR1 SGHNT, CDR2 YENEEA. Trimming took off 5 bases at V and 11 bases at J, with 12 bases between the two ends. The CDR3 here is CASSPGLGAFF. The CDR3, as DNA: TGTGCCAGCAGCCCCGGACTAGGGGCTTTCTTT.

The chain recombines TRBV6-2 or TRBV6-3 with TRBJ1-5, with D possibly being TRBD1 (6 bases). CDR1 and CDR2 (germline): MNHEY, SVGEGT. Between the trimmed V and J ends, which lost 5 bases and 4 bases, there was a span of 6 bases. This CDR3 is built from 12 residues. The CDR3 spells CASSRGNQPQHF. The CDR3 DNA sequence: TGTGCCAGCAGTAGGGGGAATCAGCCCCAGCATTTT.

The genes are TRBV5-4 and TRBJ1-6, with D possibly being TRBD1 (5 bases). In germline, CDR1 is SGHNT, CDR2 YYREEE (reference sequence). Trimming left V 6 bases short and J 7 bases short, with 17 bases between. The length of the CDR3 is 15 residues. The CDR3 sequence: CASTLTGGGNSPLHF. CDR3 sequence (DNA): TGTGCCAGCACCCTGACCGGCGGGGGGAATTCACCCCTCCACTTT. Using reference TRBV5-4 and TRBJ1-6 for the parts outside the CDR3, the full variable domain is ETGVTQSPTHLIKTRGQQVTLRCSSQSGHNTVSWYQQALGQGPQFIFQYYREEENGRGNFPPRFSGLQFPNYSSELNVNALELDDSALYLCASTLTGGGNSPLHFGNGTRLTVT.

V usage is TRBV7-8 and J usage is TRBJ1-2; TRBD1 aligns across 9 bases. The CDR3 sequence is 14 residues long. Germline V gene data show CDR1 as SGHVS and CDR2 as FQNEAQ. J lost 4 bases, V lost 3 bases, and 3 bases had no gene match. The CDR3 coding sequence is TGTGCCAGCAGCTTGGGACAGGGTACCTATGGCTACACCTTC. Protein: CASSLGQGTYGYTF.

This clone came up once. The gene calls are TRBV12-3 or TRBV12-4 and TRBJ2-5; TRBD2 is a possible D gene (6 bases). The germline V and J ends were trimmed by 3 bases and 5 bases, with 10 bases remaining between them. The length of the CDR3 is 13 residues. This chain's CDR3 is CASSLRGRETQYF. In DNA, the CDR3 is TGTGCCAGCAGTTTGCGGGGAAGGGAGACCCAGTACTTC.

The CDR3 DNA is TGTGCCAGCTCACTATCGCGGCGGGGGAACACCGGGGAGCTGTTTTTT. Translated: CASSLSRRGNTGELFF. The chain links TRBV18 to TRBJ2-2, with D possibly matching TRBD2 (6 bases). This CDR3 has 16 amino acids. Germline values: CDR1 KGHSH, CDR2 LQKENI. Trimming left V 4 bases short and J 1 base short, with 13 bases between. Combining the CDR3 with reference TRBV18 and TRBJ2-2 gives the whole variable domain NAGVMQNPRHLVRRRGQEARLRCSPMKGHSHVYWYRQLPEEGLKFMVYLQKENIIDESGMPKERFSAEFPKEGPSILRIQQVVRGDSAAYFCASSLSRRGNTGELFFGEGSRLTVL.

V and J are TRBV7-8 and TRBJ1-3, with 10 bases matching TRBD1. CDR1 and CDR2 from the germline V gene are SGHVS and FQNEAQ. V shed 4 bases, J shed 3 bases, and the junction held 3 bases outside the gene matches. This CDR3 contains 15 residues. The CDR3 region is CASSYGTGVGNTIYF. The CDR3 DNA sequence: TGTGCCAGCAGCTACGGGACAGGGGTTGGAAACACCATATATTTT. Based on the CDR3 plus reference TRBV7-8 and TRBJ1-3, the full variable domain is GAGVSQSPRYKVAKRGQDVALRCDPISGHVSLFWYQQALGQGPEFLTYFQNEAQLDKSGLPSDRFFAERPEGSVSTLKIQRTQQEDSAVYLCASSYGTGVGNTIYFGEGSWLTVV.

The rearrangement uses TRBV9 and TRBJ2-2, with 8 bases lining up with TRBD2. The CDR3 loop spans 14 amino acids. Germline V gives CDR1 SGDLS, CDR2 YYNGEE. V was clipped by 3 bases and J by 5 bases; unmatched bases: 3. DNA for the CDR3: TGTGCCAGCAGCGCCTTAGCGGGGACCGGGGAGCTGTTTTTT. Its protein product is CASSALAGTGELFF.

The V gene is TRBV5-1, the J gene TRBJ2-5, with 10 bases fitting TRBD1. The CDR3 is made up of 15 amino acids. J lost 5 bases, V lost 1 base, and 5 bases had no gene match. The germline gives CDR1 SGHRS, CDR2 YFSETQ. CDR3 in amino acids: CASSLPGQGYETQYF. As DNA, the CDR3 is TGCGCCAGCAGCTTGCCGGGACAGGGGTACGAGACCCAGTACTTC.

In nucleotides, the CDR3 is TGCAGCGGAGGGAGAACCGGGGAGCTGTTTTTT. Amino acid sequence: CSGGRTGELFF. The chain carries TRBV29-1 and TRBJ2-2; weak D call: TRBD2 (5 bases). V was pared by 7 bases and J by 5 bases, with 8 bases between. The CDR3 sequence is 11 residues long. Looked up from germline, CDR1 is SQVTM and CDR2 is ANQGSEA.

The count of this clone is one. The chain uses TRBV3-1 (or the pseudogene TRBV3-2) and TRBJ2-6; possible D gene TRBD2, 6 bases. Germline V gives CDR1 LGHDT, CDR2 YNNKEL (reference sequence). Deletions cut 5 bases from V and 4 bases from J, with 12 bases between. The CDR3 is 15 residues long. The CDR3, as DNA: TGTGCCAGCAGCTTCGACGGAGGGGGGGCCAACGTCCTGACTTTC. Protein: CASSFDGGGANVLTF.